Below, 32 T cell receptor beta chains from the same sample are listed, as sequenced in a study of primary melanoma T cells and metastatic recurrence. The data were produced by immunoSEQ multiplex PCR, yet TCRdb's version contains in-frame clones alone and is incomplete. The profile shows fewer than 700 clones, 72% of them singletons. Sequencing was performed on melanoma tumor tissue. Receptors originate from a human donor with melanoma.

This clone has only a few counts. The chain combines TRBV6-8 with TRBJ1-1, with D maybe TRBD1 (5 bases). The CDR3 covers 13 residues. Germline-derived CDR1 and CDR2 are MNHGY and SAAAGT. Trimming shortened V by 5 bases and J by 5 bases, and 12 bases separated the two germline ends. The CDR3 here is CASSKGMETEAFF. The CDR3 nucleotides are TGTGCCAGCAGTAAGGGGATGGAAACTGAAGCTTTCTTT.

The CDR3 DNA follows: TGTGCCAGCAGCTTGGCGGGCAGGGGACCCACAGATACGCAGTATTTT. Protein sequence: CASSLAGRGPTDTQYF. V usage is TRBV11-3 and J usage is TRBJ2-3, with a weak D call TRBD1 (6 bases). Germline assignment: CDR1 SGHNT and CDR2 YENEEA. V was trimmed by 3 bases and J by 2 bases, leaving 15 bases between them. The CDR3 is made up of 16 amino acids.

The rearrangement uses TRBV28 and TRBJ1-2; D uncertain. V lost 4 bases to trimming and J lost 2 bases, with 5 bases between them. Germline CDR1 reads MDHEN; CDR2 reads SYDVKM. This CDR3 contains 12 residues. The CDR3 here is CASSYPNYGYTF. Written as DNA, the CDR3 is TGTGCCAGCAGTTACCCGAACTATGGCTACACCTTC.

This clone was seen only a few times. This rearrangement joins TRBV12-2 to TRBJ1-1. TRBV12-2 is designated a pseudogene. The CDR3 runs 15 residues. CDR3 in DNA: TGTGCAAGTCGCCATTGGCCCGGGCGGAACACTGAAGCTTTCTTT. Translation: CASRHWPGRNTEAFF.

The CDR3 loop is CASSPRVDGRGQPQHF. Here the CDR3 DNA reads TGTGCCAGCAGCCCAAGGGTGGACGGACGGGGTCAGCCCCAGCATTTT. This chain connects TRBV11-3 to TRBJ1-5; the D is unclear. This CDR3 has 16 amino acids. Trimming pared 5 bases from V and 6 bases from J, leaving 20 bases between. CDR1 and CDR2 (germline): SGHNT, YENEEA.

The chain couples TRBV5-1 to TRBJ2-1, with 7 bases aligning to TRBD1. Germline CDR1 SGHRS, CDR2 YFSETQ. J was trimmed by 1 base and V by 4 bases; bases with no gene match: 8. There are 16 residues in the CDR3. In DNA, the CDR3 is TGCGCCAGCAGCCTGACAGGGATCGGATCCTACAATGAGCAGTTCTTC. Its translation is CASSLTGIGSYNEQFF.

The rearrangement links TRBV6-8 to TRBJ1-1; 7 nucleotides align to TRBD1. The CDR3 has 14 residues. Trimming took 2 bases from V and 13 from J; bases not matched to a gene: 13. Germline CDR1 is MNHGY and CDR2 is SAAAGT. In DNA, the CDR3 is TGTGCCAGCAGTTACAATAGGGACAGCCTACCTCTTTTCTTT. Translating it yields CASSYNRDSLPLFF.

V is TRBV6-8 and J is TRBJ1-4; TRBD1 is a possible D gene (5 bases). CDR3 length: 14 residues. V was pared by 2 bases and J by 7 bases, with 11 bases between. Per germline, CDR1 MNHGY and CDR2 SAAAGT. Here the CDR3 DNA reads TGTGCCAGCAGTTACGGGCAGGGCCGTGAAAAACTGTTTTTT. It specifies CASSYGQGREKLFF.

In its sample, this clone was seen once. This chain uses TRBV29-1 with TRBJ2-1, with TRBD2 matching 9 bases. Per the germline V gene, CDR1 is SQVTM and CDR2 is ANQGSEA. The CDR3 contains 17 residues. The V and J ends lost 3 bases and 0 bases, in that order; junction bases with no gene match: 9. The CDR3, as DNA: TGCAGCGTTGATGGCCCTAGCGGGGCAAGCTCCTACAATGAGCAGTTCTTC. Translating gives CSVDGPSGASSYNEQFF.

The chain employs TRBV19 and TRBJ2-3; 11 bases align to TRBD2. In germline, CDR1 is LNHDA, CDR2 SQIVND (reference sequence). The CDR3 covers 16 residues. Trimming removed 5 bases from V and 3 bases from J; junction bases left unmatched: 7. CDR3 amino acids: CASSLSGGASTDTQYF. The CDR3 DNA reads as TGTGCCAGTAGTCTTAGCGGGGGGGCCTCTACAGATACGCAGTATTTT.

This clone appeared once. This chain connects TRBV18 to TRBJ1-2; no clear D gene. This CDR3 contains 15 residues. Per the germline V gene, CDR1 is KGHSH and CDR2 is LQKENI. Trimming removed 3 bases from V and 4 bases from J, with 15 bases in between. This CDR3 reads CASSPPGPSGYGYTF. CDR3 nucleotides: TGTGCCAGCTCACCTCCCGGGCCCTCGGGCTATGGCTACACCTTC.

V is TRBV1 and J is TRBJ2-5; no DNA check was done on the table's D call, TRBD2. TRBV1 is termed a pseudogene. This CDR3 spans 15 amino acids. CDR3 loop: CASSQAGLRIEGQYF. The CDR3 DNA follows: TGCGCCAGCAGCCAAGCGGGACTGAGGATTGAGGGCCAGTACTTC.

The chain uses TRBV15 and TRBJ1-2; tentatively, D is TRBD1 (6 bases). The CDR3 covers 14 residues. Trimming took 2 bases from V and 1 from J, leaving 8 bases between them. Germline CDR1 LNHNV, CDR2 YYDKDF (reference sequence). This CDR3 reads CATSRQGLNYGYTF. In DNA form, the CDR3 reads TGTGCCACCAGCAGACAGGGGCTTAACTATGGCTACACCTTC.

This clone was detected a few times. V gene TRBV29-1 combines with J gene TRBJ2-1; D remains unclear. V lost 5 bases and J lost 5, with 10 bases in between. The CDR3 spans 12 residues. CDR1 is SQVTM, CDR2 ANQGSEA, per germline. CDR3 in amino acids: CSVSVWNNEQFF. The CDR3 nucleotides are TGCAGCGTTTCTGTATGGAACAATGAGCAGTTCTTC.

This chain connects TRBV28 to TRBJ2-7; 14 positions match TRBD2. In germline, CDR1 is MDHEN, CDR2 SYDVKM. V shed 3 bases and J 2 bases; nucleotides not matched to a gene: 12. This CDR3 comprises 19 residues. Here the CDR3 reads CASSLQAWTSGGQPYEQYF. Here the CDR3 DNA reads TGTGCCAGCAGTTTGCAGGCCTGGACTAGCGGGGGGCAACCCTACGAGCAGTACTTC.

The rearrangement joins TRBV16 to TRBJ1-5; no firm D call. Deletions cut 0 bases from V and 5 bases from J, with 11 bases between. This CDR3 spans 15 amino acids. CDR1 is KGHSY, CDR2 FQNENV, per germline. DNA for the CDR3: TGTGCCAGCAGCCAATCGCTCAACAGTTATCAGCCCCAGCATTTT. Protein sequence: CASSQSLNSYQPQHF.

The J gene is TRBJ2-5, the V gene TRBV4-1; TRBD1 is a possible D gene (7 bases). V was clipped by 3 bases and J by 3 bases, with 20 bases between them. CDR1 is MGHRA and CDR2 is YSYEKL in the germline V gene. The CDR3 runs 17 residues. The CDR3 spells CASSHPRRDSHEETQYF. The DNA for the CDR3 is TGCGCCAGCAGCCACCCCCGGAGGGACAGCCACGAAGAGACCCAGTACTTC.

This chain links TRBV11-3 with TRBJ1-2; no firm D call. V lost 5 bases, J lost 13 bases, and 26 bases lay in between. CDR1 SGHNT and CDR2 YENEEA come from the germline V gene. The CDR3 is made up of 15 amino acids. In DNA form, the CDR3 reads TGTGCCAGCAGCGAGGCTCTAGGCCTTGAAGAGAGGAGCACCTTC. Protein: CASSEALGLEERSTF.

The chain combines TRBV19 with TRBJ1-4; D gene uncertain. In germline, CDR1 is LNHDA, CDR2 SQIVND (reference sequence). This CDR3 has 15 amino acids. V was clipped by 6 bases and J by 3 bases, with 14 bases between them. The CDR3 DNA is TGTGCCAGTAGGAGAGTGAGGGCAGCTAATGAAAAACTGTTTTTT. Amino acid sequence: CASRRVRAANEKLFF.

The J gene is TRBJ2-3, the V gene TRBV2; D gene ambiguous. V lost 6 bases, J lost 3 bases, and 10 bases lay in between. The CDR3 has 13 amino acids. Per the germline V gene, CDR1 is SNHLY and CDR2 is FYNNEI. The CDR3 region has the DNA TGTGCCAGCAGCGTCCTACAGACAGATACGCAGTATTTT. This encodes CASSVLQTDTQYF. The full variable domain, in which reference TRBV2 and TRBJ2-3 provide the parts outside the CDR3, is EPEVTQTPSHQVTQMGQEVILRCVPISNHLYFYWYRQILGQKVEFLVSFYNNEISEKSEIFDDQFSVERPDGSNFTLKIRSTKLEDSAMYFCASSVLQTDTQYFGPGTRLTVL.

The chain employs TRBV10-2 and TRBJ2-5; 9 bases map to TRBD2. V was pared by 6 bases and J by 4 bases, with 12 bases of the junction left unmatched. The CDR3 has 16 residues. Germline V gene lookup returns CDR1 WSHSY and CDR2 SAAADI. CDR3 amino acids: CASRGPAGGPGETQYF. The CDR3, as DNA: TGCGCCAGCAGAGGCCCGGCGGGGGGGCCAGGAGAGACCCAGTACTTC.

This chain connects TRBV11-1 to TRBJ1-4; D possibly corresponds to TRBD1 (5 bases). This CDR3 contains 15 residues. Trimming pared 7 bases from V and 2 bases from J, leaving 14 bases between. Germline loops: CDR1 SGHAT, CDR2 FQDESV (reference sequence). The CDR3 reads CASTHGRGTNEKLFF. The CDR3 DNA reads as TGTGCCAGCACCCACGGGCGGGGGACTAATGAAAAACTGTTTTTT.

The chain is built from TRBV29-1 and TRBJ1-1, with D hard to call. The CDR3 is made up of 14 amino acids. Germline loops: CDR1 SQVTM, CDR2 ANQGSEA. V was clipped by 7 bases and J by 4 bases, with 19 bases between them. CDR3 loop: CSASDRIRGTEAFF. Here the CDR3 DNA reads TGCAGCGCGAGCGACCGCATTCGGGGCACTGAAGCTTTCTTT.

This clone was observed a few times. The chain combines TRBV28 with TRBJ1-2, with TRBD1 matching 9 bases. Germline V gene sequence: CDR1 MDHEN, CDR2 SYDVKM. There are 15 residues in the CDR3. Unmatched junction bases numbered 12, after V lost 5 bases and J lost 8 bases. The CDR3 DNA sequence: TGTGCCAGCAGTACCCACCGGGACAGGGAATCGGGCTACACCTTC. Residues: CASSTHRDRESGYTF.

The rearrangement links TRBV19 to TRBJ2-3, with 9 bases lining up with TRBD2. This CDR3 is 17 amino acids long. Germline V CDR1 and CDR2: LNHDA, SQIVND (reference sequence). J gave up 2 bases and V 3 bases, and 9 bases lay outside the gene matches. In DNA form, the CDR3 reads TGTGCCAGTAGTATTCTGAGCGGGGGGTATGCCACAGATACGCAGTATTTT. Translated, it gives CASSILSGGYATDTQYF. Full variable domain (remainder filled in from reference TRBV19 and TRBJ2-3): DGGITQSPKYLFRKEGQNVTLSCEQNLNHDAMYWYRQDPGQGLRLIYYSQIVNDFQKGDIAEGYSVSREKKESFPLTVTSAQKNPTAFYLCASSILSGGYATDTQYFGPGTRLTVL.

CDR3 bases: TGTGCCAGCAGTGACGGGACAGGGGGCGGCACTGAAGCTTTCTTT. It encodes CASSDGTGGGTEAFF. The rearrangement links TRBV6-8 to TRBJ1-1; 12 positions agree with TRBD1. Unmatched junction bases numbered 5, after V lost 5 bases and J lost 4 bases. Germline CDR1 reads MNHGY; CDR2 reads SAAAGT. The CDR3 runs 15 residues.

The CDR3 here is CASSPATDTQYF. The CDR3 DNA follows: TGTGCCAGCAGCCCCGCCACAGATACGCAGTATTTT. The chain couples TRBV14 to TRBJ2-3; the D is unclear. The germline CDR1 and CDR2 sequences are SGHDN and FVKESK. The V and J ends lost 4 bases and 2 bases respectively, with 4 bases between them. The length of the CDR3 is 12 residues.

The gene calls are TRBV19 and TRBJ2-3, with D possibly matching TRBD2 (6 bases). Deletions cut 1 base from V and 0 bases from J, with 11 bases between. CDR3 size: 16 residues. Germline CDR1 LNHDA, CDR2 SQIVND (reference sequence). This CDR3 reads CASSIGIAASTDTQYF. The CDR3 DNA sequence: TGTGCCAGTAGTATAGGTATAGCGGCTAGCACAGATACGCAGTATTTT. The complete variable domain, with remaining parts taken from reference TRBV19 and TRBJ2-3, reads DGGITQSPKYLFRKEGQNVTLSCEQNLNHDAMYWYRQDPGQGLRLIYYSQIVNDFQKGDIAEGYSVSREKKESFPLTVTSAQKNPTAFYLCASSIGIAASTDTQYFGPGTRLTVL.

The V gene is TRBV18, the J gene TRBJ2-5; 8 bases are a match to TRBD2. The germline CDR1 and CDR2 sequences are KGHSH and LQKENI. With 3 bases clipped from V and 5 bases from J, the junction kept 5 bases outside the gene matches. CDR3 length: 14 residues. Here the CDR3 DNA reads TGTGCCAGCTCACCCCGGGGGGGCCCGGAGACCCAGTACTTC. This gives the protein CASSPRGGPETQYF.

The rearrangement uses TRBV28 and TRBJ2-4; TRBD1 aligns across 7 bases. The CDR3 consists of 14 residues. V lost 6 bases to trimming and J lost 8 bases; unmatched junction nucleotides: 10. Germline CDR1 is MDHEN and CDR2 is SYDVKM. The CDR3 DNA follows: TGTGCCAGCAGGAGCGAGGGGGCCACGGACATTCAGTACTTC. This translates into CASRSEGATDIQYF.

The V gene is TRBV29-1, the J gene TRBJ2-5; D not resolved. CDR1 is SQVTM, CDR2 ANQGSEA, per germline. Trimming pared 6 bases from V and 5 bases from J, leaving 13 bases between. This CDR3 region has 12 residues. This CDR3 reads CSVSLGRETQYF. The DNA of the CDR3 is TGCAGCGTCTCCCTGGGAAGGGAGACCCAGTACTTC.

The V call is TRBV6-8, the J call TRBJ1-1; D ambiguous. The germline V gene has CDR1 MNHGY and CDR2 SAAAGT. V was pared by 6 bases and J by 0 bases, with 11 bases between. The CDR3 runs to 14 residues. CDR3 protein: CASSQRSMNTEAFF. The CDR3 DNA reads as TGTGCCAGCAGCCAAAGATCAATGAACACTGAAGCTTTCTTT.